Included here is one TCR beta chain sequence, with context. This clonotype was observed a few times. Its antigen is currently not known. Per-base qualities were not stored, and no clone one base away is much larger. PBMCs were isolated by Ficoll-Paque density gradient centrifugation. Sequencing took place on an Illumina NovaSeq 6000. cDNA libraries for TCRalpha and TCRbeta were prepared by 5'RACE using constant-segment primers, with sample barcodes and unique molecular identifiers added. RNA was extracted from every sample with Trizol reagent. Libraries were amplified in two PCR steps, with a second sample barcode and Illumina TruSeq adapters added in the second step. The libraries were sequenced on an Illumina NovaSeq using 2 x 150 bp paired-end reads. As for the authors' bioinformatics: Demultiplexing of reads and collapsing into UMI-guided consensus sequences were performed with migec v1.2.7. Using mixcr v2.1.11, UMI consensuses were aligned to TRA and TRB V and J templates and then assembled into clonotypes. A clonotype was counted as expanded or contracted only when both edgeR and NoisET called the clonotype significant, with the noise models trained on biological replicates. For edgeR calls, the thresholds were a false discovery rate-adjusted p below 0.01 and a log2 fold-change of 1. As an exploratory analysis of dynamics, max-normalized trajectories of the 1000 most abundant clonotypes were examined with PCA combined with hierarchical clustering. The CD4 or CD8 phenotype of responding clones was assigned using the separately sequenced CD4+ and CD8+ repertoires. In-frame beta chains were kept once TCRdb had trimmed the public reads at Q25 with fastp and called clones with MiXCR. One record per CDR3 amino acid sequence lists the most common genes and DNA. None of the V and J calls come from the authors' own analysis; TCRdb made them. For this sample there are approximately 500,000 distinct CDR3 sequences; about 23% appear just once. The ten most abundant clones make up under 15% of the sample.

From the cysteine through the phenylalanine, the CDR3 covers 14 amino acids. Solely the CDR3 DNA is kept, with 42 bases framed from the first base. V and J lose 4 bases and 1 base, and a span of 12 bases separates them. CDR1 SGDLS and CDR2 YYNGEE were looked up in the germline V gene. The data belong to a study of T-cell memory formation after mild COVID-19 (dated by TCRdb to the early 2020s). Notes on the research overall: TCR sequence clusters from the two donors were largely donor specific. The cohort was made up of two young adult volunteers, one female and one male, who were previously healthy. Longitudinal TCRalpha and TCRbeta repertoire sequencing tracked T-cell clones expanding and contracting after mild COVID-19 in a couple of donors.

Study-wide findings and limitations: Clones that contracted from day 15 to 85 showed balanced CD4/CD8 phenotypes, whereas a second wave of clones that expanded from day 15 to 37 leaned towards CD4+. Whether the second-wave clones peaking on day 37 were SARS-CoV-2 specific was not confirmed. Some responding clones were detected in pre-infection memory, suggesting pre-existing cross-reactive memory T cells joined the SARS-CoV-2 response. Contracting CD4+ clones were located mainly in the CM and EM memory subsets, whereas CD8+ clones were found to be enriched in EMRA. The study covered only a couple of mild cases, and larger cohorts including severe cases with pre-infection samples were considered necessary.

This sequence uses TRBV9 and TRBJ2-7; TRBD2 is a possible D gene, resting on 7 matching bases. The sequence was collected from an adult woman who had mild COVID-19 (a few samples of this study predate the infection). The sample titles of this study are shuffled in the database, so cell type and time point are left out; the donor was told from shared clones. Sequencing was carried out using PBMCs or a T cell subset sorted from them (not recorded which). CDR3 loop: CASSRGGGSYEQYF. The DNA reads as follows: TGTGCCAGCAGCAGGGGGGGCGGATCCTACGAGCAGTACTTC.